This T cell receptor (beta chain) was sequenced in a study of T cells in Graves' hyperthyroidism and ophthalmopathy. TCR beta CDR3 region amplification was performed from RNA transcripts. With the HTBI primer set, the TCR CDR3 went through a first round of RT-PCR. MiXCR was run by TCRdb on the multiplex PCR reads, yielding one entry per CDR3 protein. Here the sample spans fewer than 600,000 distinct CDR3 sequences, approximately 14% being singletons. Over 18 months, lack of ophthalmopathy progression marked Graves' hyperthyroidism as stable. Recently diagnosed hyperthyroidism of less than 2 months' duration affected patients aged 18 to 65. Diagnostic decisions used clinical symptoms, serum thyroxine and TRAb, thyroid ultrasound and orbital computed tomography. This clonotype was found many times. Its cognate antigen is unknown. Points from the study as a whole: In the analysis, a 13 V-J model separated ophthalmopathy from stable hyperthyroidism.

Germline V gives CDR1 SQVTM, CDR2 ANQGSEA. Trimming cost V 3 bases and J 4 bases, with 12 bases left between them. This CDR3 has 13 residues. The sequenced sample consisted of blood. J is TRBJ1-1 and V is TRBV29-1; D might be TRBD1 (5 bases). The sequence came from a woman in her thirties or forties with Graves' hyperthyroidism. The DNA for the CDR3 is TGCAGCGTTGATTTTGGGGCAGGCACTGAAGCTTTCTTT. Encoded protein: CSVDFGAGTEAFF.